This TCR beta chain was observed in a study of blood T cell repertoires in COVID-19. In the original processing: For nucleated cells, counts were estimated from reference gene primer amplification. The assay was immunoSEQ multiplex PCR, and TCRdb's table has in-frame clones only and misses some. V and J calls and clone size come straight from that table; D and trimming were deduced from the DNA. This sample has roughly 300,000 clones; roughly 87% occur once, and the top ten carry roughly 1%. Study members were between roughly 18 and 100 years old and lived in fewer than 30 US regions. Participant-given clinical history determined each cohort assignment. Symptom resolution, clearance, or two negative PCRs marked the recovered donors of Cohort 3. This receptor was obtained from a woman in her 30s who had recovered from COVID-19. The sample consisted of PBMCs or T cells enriched from blood (not recorded which).

The CDR3 nucleotides read TGTGCCAGCAGTGAAATGGCAGTGAACACTGAAGCTTTCTTT. Translation: CASSEMAVNTEAFF. The chain employs TRBV2 and TRBJ1-1, with D unclear. V was pared by 2 bases and J by 0 bases, with 7 bases between. Per germline, CDR1 SNHLY and CDR2 FYNNEI. CDR3 size: 14 residues.